This TCR beta chain was retrieved from a study of T cell clonality in common variable immunodeficiency. The study, taken as a whole, reports: Shared TCRbeta clones were fewer between CVID subjects than controls. Reportedly, TCR beta sequences from common variable immunodeficiency showed fewer deletions and N-nucleotide insertions.

Patients had low serum IgG, IgA and/or IgM and specific antibody deficiency. Here immunoSEQ multiplex PCR was the method, and the copy in TCRdb shows in-frame clones only, minus some. The table lists around 21,000 clones, with no singletons. From germline, CDR1 is SGHAT and CDR2 FQNNGV. The CDR3 covers 15 residues. V shed 1 base and J 10 bases; nucleotides not matched to a gene: 3. The sample holds a few counts of this clone. The antigen remains unidentified. Sequencing ends 3 residues short of the CDR3 end; the germline J gene provides the rest. This receptor was identified in a human donor with common variable immunodeficiency. V gene TRBV11-2 combines with J gene TRBJ1-6, with TRBD1 matching over 11 bases. Sequences were obtained from peripheral blood mononuclear cells. The CDR3 sequence: CASSLGDRGTSPLHF. CDR3 DNA, as far as it was read: TGTGCCAGCAGCTTAGGGGACAGGGGGACATCACCC.